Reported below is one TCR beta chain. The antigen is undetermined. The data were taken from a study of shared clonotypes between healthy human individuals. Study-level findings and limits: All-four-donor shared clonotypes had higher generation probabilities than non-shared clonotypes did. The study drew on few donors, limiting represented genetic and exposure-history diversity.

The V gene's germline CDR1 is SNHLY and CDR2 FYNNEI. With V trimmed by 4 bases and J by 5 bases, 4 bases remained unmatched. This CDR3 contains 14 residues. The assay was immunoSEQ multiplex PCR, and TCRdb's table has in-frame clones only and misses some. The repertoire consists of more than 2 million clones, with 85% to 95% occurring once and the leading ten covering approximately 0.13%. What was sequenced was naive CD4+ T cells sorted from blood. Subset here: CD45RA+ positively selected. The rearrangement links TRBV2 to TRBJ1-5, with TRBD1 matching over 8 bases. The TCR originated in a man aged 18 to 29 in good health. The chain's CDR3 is CASSVDRGYQPQHF. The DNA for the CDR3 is TGTGCCAGCAGTGTCGACAGGGGATATCAGCCCCAGCATTTT.